The 22 T cell receptor beta chains below all came from one sample that was sequenced in a study of Graves' ophthalmopathy and Graves' hyperthyroidism. RNA served as the template for amplifying TCR beta CDR3 regions. Scientists carried out first-round RT-PCR using HTBI primers and then a second-round multiplex PCR. TCRdb re-called the multiplex PCR reads through MiXCR, storing one row per CDR3 protein. The top ten hold roughly 11% of the sample, which has over a million distinct CDR3 sequences, about 40% seen once. Material: peripheral blood or thyroid tissue (not recorded which). These receptors all stem from an adult man with Graves' hyperthyroidism.

This clonotype was detected many times. This rearrangement joins TRBV7-8 to TRBJ2-5, with D possibly called TRBD1 or TRBD2 (6 bases each). The CDR3 consists of 15 residues. CDR1 and CDR2 (germline): SGHVS, FQNEAQ. V lost 5 bases and J 2 bases, leaving 15 bases between the germline ends. For the CDR3, the DNA is TGTGCCAGCAGCCGGGGGCGCTCGGGACAAGAGACCCAGTACTTC. Translating it yields CASSRGRSGQETQYF.

Concerning this clonotype itself: Being one base from a much bigger clone, this may be a read error. The gene calls are TRBV5-1 and TRBJ2-7; 7 nucleotides line up with TRBD2. The ends lost 4 bases at V and 3 bases at J; junction bases unmatched: 13. This CDR3 is 16 amino acids long. Germline V gene data show CDR1 as SGHRS and CDR2 as YFSETQ. In DNA form, the CDR3 reads TGCGCCAGCAGCCCGCGGTCAGGGCCTAGCGGCTACGAGCAGTACTTC. Translation gives CASSPRSGPSGYEQYF.

This clonotype showed up many times. This sequence joins TRBV5-1 and TRBJ2-2; a weak D match, TRBD1 (6 bases). V lost 5 bases and J lost 3, with 11 bases in between. The CDR3 runs to 14 residues. The V gene's germline CDR1 is SGHRS and CDR2 YFSETQ. CDR3 protein: CASSSRTDTGELFF. The CDR3 region has the DNA TGCGCCAGCAGTTCCCGGACAGACACCGGGGAGCTGTTTTTT.

The rearrangement joins TRBV7-9 to TRBJ2-2; D unresolved. Germline CDR1 is SEHNR and CDR2 is FQNEAQ (reference sequence). This CDR3 is built from 14 residues. The V gene lost 5 bases and the J gene lost 4 bases, with 11 bases spanning the gap. CDR3 residues: CASSPLGSTGELFF. In nucleotides, the CDR3 is TGTGCCAGCAGCCCACTGGGCAGCACCGGGGAGCTGTTTTTT.

The chain is built from TRBV14 and TRBJ2-5; perhaps TRBD1 as D (6 bases). CDR1 SGHDN and CDR2 FVKESK come from the germline V gene. This CDR3 has 16 amino acids. Trimming stripped 1 base from V and 5 bases from J, with 17 bases between. The CDR3 sequence: CASSQGTGSWVETQYF. The CDR3 region has the DNA TGTGCCAGCAGCCAAGGTACAGGGTCTTGGGTGGAGACCCAGTACTTC.

This clonotype showed up just once. For the CDR3, the DNA is TGCAGTGCTAGTTCAGGGGGCGGTTGGAATCAGCCCCAGTACTTC. Its translation: CSASSGGGWNQPQYF. This rearrangement joins TRBV20-1 to TRBJ2-5; 8 bases are shared with TRBD1. CDR3 length equals 15 residues. The J segment lost 9 bases and the V segment lost 3 bases, leaving 15 bases of the junction unmatched. The V gene's germline CDR1 is DFQATT and CDR2 SNEGSKA (reference sequence).

The sample holds one count of this clonotype. V is TRBV7-8 and J is TRBJ2-7; 7 nucleotides align to TRBD2. With 5 bases clipped from V and 5 bases from J, the junction kept 12 bases outside the gene matches. From germline, CDR1 is SGHVS and CDR2 FQNEAQ. The CDR3 has 15 residues. CDR3 region: CASSPYRGRANEQYF. Here the CDR3 DNA reads TGTGCCAGCAGCCCTTATCGGGGGAGGGCCAACGAGCAGTACTTC.

This chain links TRBV7-9 with TRBJ2-7; 8 bases agree with TRBD1. Germline V gene sequence: CDR1 SEHNR, CDR2 FQNEAQ (reference sequence). Losses at the gene ends were 8 bases for V and 3 bases for J; bases not matched to a gene: 6. The CDR3 runs 13 residues. The CDR3: CASHRDRNYEQYF. CDR3 nucleotides: TGTGCCAGCCACCGGGACAGGAACTACGAGCAGTACTTC. Full variable domain (remainder filled in from reference TRBV7-9 and TRBJ2-7): DTGVSQNPRHKITKRGQNVTFRCDPISEHNRLYWYRQTLGQGPEFLTYFQNEAQLEKSRLLSDRFSAERPKGSFSTLEIQRTEQGDSAMYLCASHRDRNYEQYFGPGTRLTVT.

The rearrangement joins TRBV29-1 to TRBJ1-5; D gene uncertain. With 3 bases removed from V and 0 bases from J, the gap between germline ends came to 9 bases. In germline, CDR1 is SQVTM, CDR2 ANQGSEA. The CDR3 totals 14 residues. CDR3 region: CSVEDGNSNQPQHF. DNA for the CDR3: TGCAGCGTTGAGGACGGGAATAGCAATCAGCCCCAGCATTTT.

This clonotype was seen more than once but under ten times. The chain is built from TRBV12-3 or TRBV12-4 and TRBJ2-7; TRBD1 agrees at 7 bases. This CDR3 is 15 amino acids long. V trimming: 5 bases; J trimming: 1 base; junction bases outside the gene matches: 8. The CDR3 DNA is TGTGCCAGCAGTAAACCCGGGACAGCGTCCTACGAGCAGTACTTC. Translated: CASSKPGTASYEQYF.

This clonotype was seen more than once but under ten times. The chain combines TRBV15 with TRBJ1-2, with D possibly TRBD1 on 6 matching bases. V shed 0 bases and J shed 6 bases, with 14 bases lying between them. The germline CDR1 and CDR2 sequences are LNHNV and YYDKDF (reference sequence). CDR3 length: 15 amino acids. The CDR3 nucleotides read TGTGCCACCAGCAGAGATCTACCGGGGGCGAATGGCTACACCTTC. Encoded protein: CATSRDLPGANGYTF.

The chain carries TRBV12-3 or TRBV12-4 and TRBJ2-5; tentatively, D is TRBD2 (7 bases). The CDR3 sequence is 14 residues long. Trimming left V 5 bases short and J 4 bases short, with 14 bases between. CDR3 sequence reads: CASSLKGGAETQYF. Here the CDR3 DNA reads TGTGCCAGCAGTCTCAAGGGGGGGGCAGAGACCCAGTACTTC.

This clonotype appeared many times. The chain couples TRBV7-9 to TRBJ2-7; perhaps TRBD2 as D (6 bases). This CDR3 has 14 amino acids. The germline V gene has CDR1 SEHNR and CDR2 FQNEAQ (reference sequence). With 0 bases removed from V and 0 bases from J, the gap between germline ends came to 6 bases. CDR3 DNA: TGTGCCAGCAGCTTAGCGCGGGGCTCCTACGAGCAGTACTTC. Its protein product is CASSLARGSYEQYF.

V is TRBV4-1 and J is TRBJ1-4; 9 nucleotides align to TRBD1. J was trimmed by 7 bases and V by 4 bases; bases with no gene match: 7. The CDR3 is made up of 15 amino acids. Germline assignment: CDR1 MGHRA and CDR2 YSYEKL. CDR3 amino acids: CASSRIRDRVEKLFF. The CDR3 bases are TGCGCCAGCAGCCGAATACGGGACAGGGTTGAAAAACTGTTTTTT.

The chain has TRBV29-1 and TRBJ2-5, with a possible D match to TRBD1 (6 bases). The DNA end favors TRBJ2-1, so the J call may be wrong. This CDR3 region has 12 residues. Germline V lookup: CDR1 SQVTM, CDR2 ANQGSEA. CDR3 in amino acids: CSVGQDYNEQFF. CDR3 DNA: TGCAGCGTTGGACAGGACTACAATGAGCAGTTCTTC.

This chain connects TRBV7-3 to TRBJ2-5; TRBD2 matches at 8 bases. V trimming: 1 base; J trimming: 0 bases; junction bases outside the gene matches: 4. The CDR3 runs 16 residues. From germline, CDR1 is SGHTA and CDR2 FQGTGA. CDR3 sequence (DNA): TGTGCCAGCAGCTTAAGGACTAGCAGCTACCAAGAGACCCAGTACTTC. Amino acids: CASSLRTSSYQETQYF.

This clonotype was counted many times. This sequence joins TRBV2 and TRBJ1-5; no definite D call. This CDR3 comprises 11 residues. In germline, CDR1 is SNHLY, CDR2 FYNNEI. V dropped 4 bases and J dropped 9 bases, with 7 bases sitting between them. The CDR3 nucleotides are TGTGCCAGCAGTGTCACCGGGCCCCAGCATTTT. It is translated as CASSVTGPQHF. The complete variable domain, with remaining parts taken from reference TRBV2 and TRBJ1-5, reads EPEVTQTPSHQVTQMGQEVILRCVPISNHLYFYWYRQILGQKVEFLVSFYNNEISEKSEIFDDQFSVERPDGSNFTLKIRSTKLEDSAMYFCASSVTGPQHFGDGTRLSIL.

Details on this clonotype: A much larger clone differs by one base, so this may be a read error. The chain uses TRBV7-8 and TRBJ2-2; no clear D. Trimming pared 5 bases from V and 5 bases from J, leaving 15 bases between. Germline CDR1 reads SGHVS; CDR2 reads FQNEAQ. CDR3 length: 15 residues. The CDR3 reads CASSQGLGATGELFF. The CDR3 DNA reads TGTGCCAGCAGCCAAGGGTTAGGAGCAACCGGGGAGCTGTTTTTT.

This clonotype was observed at least ten times. This rearrangement joins TRBV7-9 to TRBJ2-5; D not resolved. Trimming stripped 5 bases from V and 9 bases from J, with 22 bases between. Germline CDR1 reads SEHNR; CDR2 reads FQNEAQ (reference sequence). This CDR3 region has 15 residues. The CDR3 loop is CASSHFGRIFGSQYF. The CDR3, as DNA: TGTGCCAGCAGCCACTTTGGACGTATCTTCGGGTCCCAGTACTTC.

V gene TRBV10-3 combines with J gene TRBJ1-6, with D perhaps matching TRBD1 (5 bases). Germline loops: CDR1 ENHRY, CDR2 SYGVKD. The CDR3 covers 14 residues. Trimming removed 8 bases at V and 13 bases at J, with 21 bases between. DNA for the CDR3: TGTGCCATCCTTGAGACAGTCGGTGCGATGCCCCTCCACTTT. It is translated as CAILETVGAMPLHF.

This sequence joins TRBV11-3 and TRBJ1-3; D ambiguous. Trimming took off 3 bases at V and 0 bases at J, with 15 bases between the two ends. The CDR3 loop spans 17 amino acids. Germline CDR1 is SGHNT and CDR2 is YENEEA. This chain's CDR3 is CASSLENFGYSGNTIYF. The DNA for the CDR3 is TGTGCCAGCAGCTTGGAGAATTTTGGGTACTCTGGAAACACCATATATTTT. The whole variable domain, filled in from reference TRBV11-3 and TRBJ1-3, reads EAGVVQSPRYKIIEKKQPVAFWCNPISGHNTLYWYLQNLGQGPELLIRYENEEAVDDSQLPKDRFSAERLKGVDSTLKIQPAELGDSAVYLCASSLENFGYSGNTIYFGEGSWLTVV.

J is TRBJ1-4 and V is TRBV4-2; 7 nucleotides align to TRBD1. Per germline, CDR1 LGHNA and CDR2 YNFKEQ. V was clipped by 4 bases and J by 1 base; unmatched bases: 9. The CDR3 loop spans 17 amino acids. The CDR3 DNA reads as TGTGCCAGCAGCCGACCAGGGGGATTCGTAACTAATGAAAAACTGTTTTTT. Translated: CASSRPGGFVTNEKLFF.